This TCR beta chain was retrieved from a study of T cell clonotyping in hematopoietic cell transplantation. Using immunoSEQ multiplex PCR, the repertoire was profiled, and TCRdb retains in-frame clones only, with some absent. The sample has over 10,000 clones, roughly 88% seen once. Between the trimmed V and J ends, which lost 5 bases and 5 bases, there was a span of 9 bases. The CDR3 spans 12 residues. Germline CDR1 and CDR2: SNHLY and FYNNEI. Time point defined: recipient sample about 28 days before transplant, after cytoreduction. The receptor was isolated from a man aged 55 to 70 with acute myeloid leukemia. Some clones in this sample may be carry-over from other donors' samples. The V call is TRBV2, the J call TRBJ2-5; TRBD1 is a possible D gene (6 bases). This specimen was peripheral blood mononuclear cells, taken before stem cell transplant. The chain's CDR3 is CASSYTGETQYF. The CDR3 DNA reads as TGTGCCAGCAGTTATACAGGGGAGACCCAGTACTTC.